This is a list of T cell receptor beta chains from one sample in a study of identical twins. TCRdb analysed the 5' RACE reads with MiXCR anew, one entry per CDR3 protein. This sample yields just under 550,000 distinct CDR3 sequences, of which 13% to 15% are seen a single time; around 0.4% belongs to the top ten. This sample was shared with a second study, whose subject was yellow fever vaccine responses in identical twins.

The sequenced sample consisted of CD4+ T cells sorted from blood. Receptor source: a woman aged 18-35 years in good health. Each CDR3 is given with its conserved first and last residue. A D gene is named only where the DNA matches it firmly. Some rows mark clone size as missing; the rest say once, few, many or name a class of expanded clone.

v_call,j_call,clone_size,d_call,cdr3_nt,cdr3_aa
TRBV12-3/TRBV12-4,TRBJ2-3,NA,NA,TGTGCCAGCAACCCTCGGGACACTAGCACAGATACGCAGTATTTT,CASNPRDTSTDTQYF
TRBV5-1,TRBJ1-2,NA,NA,TGCGCCAGCAGCTTGACAGAAGACTATGGCTACACCTTC,CASSLTEDYGYTF
TRBV12-3/TRBV12-4,TRBJ1-6,NA,TRBD1,TGTGCCAGCAGTCGGACAGGTTATAATTCACCCCTCCACTTT,CASSRTGYNSPLHF
TRBV2,TRBJ2-3,NA,TRBD2,TGTGCCAGCAGGCCACTAAGGACTAGCGGGATTTCCGATACGCAGTATTTT,CASRPLRTSGISDTQYF
TRBV20-1,TRBJ2-1,NA,TRBD2,TGCAGTGCTAGCGGGAGGGCGGAATTGAGCTCCTACAATGAGCAGTTCTTC,CSASGRAELSSYNEQFF
TRBV29-1,TRBJ2-4,NA,TRBD1,TGCAGCGCCCTGGACAGGTTGAAGTCTGATGCGGCCAAAAACATTCAGTACTTC,CSALDRLKSDAAKNIQYF
TRBV3-1,TRBJ2-1,few,TRBD1,TGTGCCAGCAGACTGGGACAGGGAAACTACAATGAGCAGTTCTTC,CASRLGQGNYNEQFF
TRBV7-9,TRBJ2-1,few,TRBD1,TGTGCCAGCAGCTTAGCCCCCGGGACAGCCCACTACAATGAGCAGTTCTTC,CASSLAPGTAHYNEQFF
TRBV20-1,TRBJ2-3,NA,TRBD2,TGCAGTGCCAGACTAGCGGGGGGGCCTTCAGATACGCAGTATTTT,CSARLAGGPSDTQYF
TRBV6-1,TRBJ2-6,few,NA,TGTGCCAGCAGTCCTTTATCCACGGGGGCCAACGTCCTGACTTTC,CASSPLSTGANVLTF
TRBV7-9,TRBJ1-5,few,NA,TGTGCCAGCAGCTCTACCCTGGAGCAGCCCCAGCATTTT,CASSSTLEQPQHF
TRBV7-3,TRBJ2-2,few,NA,TGTGCCAGCAGCTTATGGCAGGGTGGCGGGGAGCTGTTTTTT,CASSLWQGGGELFF
TRBV6-1,TRBJ2-4,NA,NA,TGTGCCAGCAGTCCTACCGCCAAAAACATTCAGTACTTC,CASSPTAKNIQYF
TRBV20-1,TRBJ2-7,few,NA,TGCAGTGCGGCTCAGGGTGGCGGAACCTACGAGCAGTACTTC,CSAAQGGGTYEQYF
TRBV12-3/TRBV12-4,TRBJ1-1,NA,NA,TGTGCCAGCAGTCCCGGCGGGTGGGCTTTCTTT,CASSPGGWAFF
TRBV18,TRBJ2-1,NA,TRBD2,TGTGCCAGCTCACCCAGCGGGAGGGATTTCAATGAGCAGTTCTTC,CASSPSGRDFNEQFF
TRBV6-2/TRBV6-3,TRBJ2-1,NA,TRBD2,TGTGCCAGCAGGCCCCACGGGACTAGCGGGAGGGCCGGGTCCTACAATGAGCAGTTCTTC,CASRPHGTSGRAGSYNEQFF
TRBV7-2,TRBJ1-1,NA,TRBD1,TGTGCCAGCAGCTTATATGGGACAGGGGGCTATGAGGCTTTCTTT,CASSLYGTGGYEAFF
TRBV28,TRBJ2-1,NA,TRBD1,TGTGCCAGCAGTGGGACAGGGGGCGCGGTGGTTAATGAGCAGTTCTTC,CASSGTGGAVVNEQFF
TRBV5-1,TRBJ2-1,NA,TRBD1,TGCGCCAGCAGCCGAAATAGAATCCGGGACAGGGAGAATTATAACGGCTACAATGAGCAGTTCTTC,CASSRNRIRDRENYNGYNEQFF
TRBV28,TRBJ1-4,few,NA,TGTGCCAGCAGACCGTTGGCCCTTGGTACTAATGAAAAACTGTTTTTT,CASRPLALGTNEKLFF
TRBV27,TRBJ1-1,NA,NA,TGTGCCAGCATCTCAGACGGACGAACTGAAGCTTTCTTT,CASISDGRTEAFF
TRBV27,TRBJ2-7,many,TRBD2,TGTGCCAGCAGTTTATCGCCTGCTAGCGGCTACGAGCAGTACTTC,CASSLSPASGYEQYF
TRBV15,TRBJ1-5,NA,TRBD1,TGTGCCACCAGCAGAGAGGGGAGGACAGGTTATCAGCCCCAGCATTTT,CATSREGRTGYQPQHF
TRBV7-4,TRBJ2-7,NA,TRBD1,TGTGCCAGCAGCTCTACCGCCGGGACAGGGGTTGGCGAGCAGTACTTC,CASSSTAGTGVGEQYF
TRBV5-1,TRBJ1-5,many,NA,TGCGCCAGCAGCTTGGACAGTCGGAGTAATCAGCCCCAGCATTTT,CASSLDSRSNQPQHF
TRBV4-1,TRBJ1-2,NA,NA,TGCGCCAGCAGCCAAGATGGGCTATTATATGGCTACACCTTC,CASSQDGLLYGYTF
TRBV29-1,TRBJ2-5,NA,TRBD2,TGCAGCGCCGTTTTGGTAGCGGGGATCCGGGAGACCCAGTACTTC,CSAVLVAGIRETQYF